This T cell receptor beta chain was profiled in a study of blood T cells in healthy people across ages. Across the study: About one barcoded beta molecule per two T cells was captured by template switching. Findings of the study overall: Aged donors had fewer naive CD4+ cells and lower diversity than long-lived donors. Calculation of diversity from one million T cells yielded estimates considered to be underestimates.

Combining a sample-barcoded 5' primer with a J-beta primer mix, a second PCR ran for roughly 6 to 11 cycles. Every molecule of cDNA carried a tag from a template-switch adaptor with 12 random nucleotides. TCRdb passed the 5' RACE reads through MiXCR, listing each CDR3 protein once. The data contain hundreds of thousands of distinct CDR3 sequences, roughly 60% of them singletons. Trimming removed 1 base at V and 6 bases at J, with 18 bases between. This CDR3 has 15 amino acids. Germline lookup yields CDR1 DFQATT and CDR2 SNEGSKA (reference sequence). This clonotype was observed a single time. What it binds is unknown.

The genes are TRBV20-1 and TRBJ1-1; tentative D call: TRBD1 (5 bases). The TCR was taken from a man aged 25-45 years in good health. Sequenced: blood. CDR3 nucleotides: TGCAGTGCTAGAGGTCGGGGGGGAGGGATCCCTGAAGCTTTCTTT. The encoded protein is CSARGRGGGIPEAFF.